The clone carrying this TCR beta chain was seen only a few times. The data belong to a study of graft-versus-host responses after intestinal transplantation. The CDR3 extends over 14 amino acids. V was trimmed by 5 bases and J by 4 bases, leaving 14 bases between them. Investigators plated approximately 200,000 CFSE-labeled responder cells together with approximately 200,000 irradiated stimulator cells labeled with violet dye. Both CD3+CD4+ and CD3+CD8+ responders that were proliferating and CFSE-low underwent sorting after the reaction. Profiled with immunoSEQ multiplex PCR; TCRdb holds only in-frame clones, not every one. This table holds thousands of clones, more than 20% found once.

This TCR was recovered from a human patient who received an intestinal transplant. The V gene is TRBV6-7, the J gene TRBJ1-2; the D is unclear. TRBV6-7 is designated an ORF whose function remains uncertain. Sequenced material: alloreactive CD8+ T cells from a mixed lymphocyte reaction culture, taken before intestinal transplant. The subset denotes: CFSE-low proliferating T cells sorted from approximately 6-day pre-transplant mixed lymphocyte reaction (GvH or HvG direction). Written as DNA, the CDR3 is TGTGCCAGCAGTGAACGCGGAGGGCCCTATGGCTACACCTTC. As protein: CASSERGGPYGYTF.